Sequencing of this T cell receptor (beta chain) was carried out in a study of blood T cell repertoires in COVID-19. The authors' processing: By means of reference gene primer amplification, nucleated cell counts were estimated. The data were produced by immunoSEQ multiplex PCR, yet TCRdb's version contains in-frame clones alone and is incomplete. V, J and clone size are those of that table, while D and trimming were read from the DNA. The sample lists around 210,000 clones, 88% occurring once. The CDR3 extends over 13 amino acids. V lost 4 bases, J lost 2 bases, and 8 bases lay in between. Germline V gene data show CDR1 as MNHEY and CDR2 as SVGAGI.

The sequenced sample consisted of peripheral blood. V is TRBV6-5 and J is TRBJ1-2; D remains unclear. This clonotype was sampled from a man aged 18-30 years with active or convalescent COVID-19. Written as DNA, the CDR3 is TGTGCCAGCAGTTCAGGATTGAACTATGGCTACACCTTC. It is translated as CASSSGLNYGYTF.